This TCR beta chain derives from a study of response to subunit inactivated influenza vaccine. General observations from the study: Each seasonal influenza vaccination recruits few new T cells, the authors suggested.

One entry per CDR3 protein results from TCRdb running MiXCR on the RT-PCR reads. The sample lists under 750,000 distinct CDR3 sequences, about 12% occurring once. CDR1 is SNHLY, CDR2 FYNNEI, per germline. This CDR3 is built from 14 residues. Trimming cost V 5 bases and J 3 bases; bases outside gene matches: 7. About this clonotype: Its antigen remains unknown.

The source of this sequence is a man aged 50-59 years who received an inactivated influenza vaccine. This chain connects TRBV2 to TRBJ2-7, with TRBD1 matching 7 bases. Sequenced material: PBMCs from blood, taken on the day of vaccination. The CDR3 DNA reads TGTGCCAGCAGTCCAGGGACAGTTGGCTACGAGCAGTACTTC. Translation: CASSPGTVGYEQYF.